Sequencing of this T cell receptor (beta chain) was carried out in a study of cytomegalovirus exposure and HLA in healthy donors. On the study more broadly: An analysis done earlier identified about 120 million unique TCR beta sequences from approximately 180 million T cells. Study-level findings and limits: As a later analysis revealed, the rate of TCR association differed by HLA locus, with DRB1 most and HLA-C fewest. The authors considered a cluster of highly shared sequence variants likely to be a sequencing artifact.

Points on this clone: Its antigen remains unidentified. Other DNA sequences within the sample encode an identical CDR3.

Germline V gives CDR1 SGHKS, CDR2 YYEKEE (reference sequence). This CDR3 spans 13 amino acids. V was pared by 0 bases and J by 1 base, with 4 bases between. A multiplex PCR was run with 60 Vbeta primers and 13 Jbeta primers. TCRdb keeps only in-frame clones here, not all; method: immunoSEQ multiplex PCR. The sample has around 150,000 clones; 70% to 90% are singletons. This chain links TRBV5-5 with TRBJ1-1; D not resolved. What was sequenced was PBMCs. This clonotype was sampled from a man between 18 and 29 years old in good health and CMV-seropositive. CDR3 residues: CASSLAGNTEAFF. The DNA of the CDR3 is TGTGCCAGCAGCTTGGCGGGGAACACTGAAGCTTTCTTT.